Presented here are 17 T cell receptor beta chains from one specimen sequenced in a study of cytomegalovirus exposure and HLA in healthy donors. Both 60 Vbeta primers and 13 Jbeta primers went into the PCR. Method: immunoSEQ multiplex PCR; TCRdb's copy keeps in-frame clones and lacks some. Recorded here are about 79,000 clones; the top ten clones represent around 4.4%. Source material: PBMCs. The receptors here all came from a man between 25 and 39 years old in good health and CMV-seronegative.

The chain recombines TRBV27 with TRBJ2-7, with a tentative D call TRBD1 (6 bases). CDR1 MNHEY and CDR2 SMNVEV come from the germline V gene (reference sequence). The ends were cut back, 3 bases at V and 6 bases at J, with 33 bases in the middle. CDR3 size: 20 residues. DNA for the CDR3: TGTGCCAGCAGTTTTAACTTGGGGGACAAACTAATAGAGGGGACCTCCGAGCAGTACTTC. Translated, it gives CASSFNLGDKLIEGTSEQYF.

Comment on this clone: Other DNA variants within this sample encode the same CDR3. The rearrangement joins TRBV4-1 to TRBJ2-1, with TRBD2 matching over 9 bases. The CDR3 is 16 amino acids. Trimming took 1 base from V and 4 from J; bases not matched to a gene: 5. CDR1 and CDR2 from the germline V gene are MGHRA and YSYEKL. The DNA of the CDR3 is TGCGCCAGCAGCCAAGTCGGAGCGGGGGGATACAATGAGCAGTTCTTC. Amino acid sequence: CASSQVGAGGYNEQFF.

The chain has TRBV9 and TRBJ2-6, with D maybe TRBD1 (6 bases). The germline V gene has CDR1 SGDLS and CDR2 YYNGEE. This CDR3 spans 14 amino acids. Trimming removed 9 bases from V and 0 bases from J, with 10 bases in between. The CDR3 reads CATQGGSGANVLTF. The CDR3 DNA reads TGTGCCACCCAAGGGGGCTCTGGGGCCAACGTCCTGACTTTC.

The rearrangement uses TRBV12-5 and TRBJ2-7; 9 nucleotides match TRBD1. CDR3 length equals 13 residues. V shed 5 bases, J shed 3 bases, and the junction held 2 bases outside the gene matches. The V gene's germline CDR1 is LGHNT and CDR2 FRNRAP. CDR3 bases: TGTGCTAGTGGTCAGGACAGGGGCTACGAGCAGTACTTC. Protein product: CASGQDRGYEQYF.

J is TRBJ2-5 and V is TRBV2; possibly TRBD2 for D (6 bases). The V gene's germline CDR1 is SNHLY and CDR2 FYNNEI. There are 16 residues in the CDR3. V lost 3 bases and J 5 bases, leaving 19 bases between the germline ends. Here the CDR3 DNA reads TGTGCCAGCAGTGAGGGTGGGGGGACCCTTCGGGAGACCCAGTACTTC. It yields the protein CASSEGGGTLRETQYF.

V is TRBV5-4 and J is TRBJ1-4, with 9 bases fitting TRBD1. The CDR3 consists of 14 residues. The germline V gene has CDR1 SGHNT and CDR2 YYREEE (reference sequence). V gave up 4 bases and J gave up 11 bases; unmatched junction bases: 9. CDR3 protein: CASSMTGTGYKLFF. CDR3 DNA sequence: TGTGCCAGCAGCATGACCGGGACAGGGTACAAACTGTTTTTT.

The CDR3 DNA follows: TGTGCCAGCAGTGCAAGGGGCGATAATCAGCCCCAGCATTTT. This encodes CASSARGDNQPQHF. V usage is TRBV6-5 and J usage is TRBJ1-5, with D perhaps matching TRBD1 (5 bases). Trimming took off 5 bases at V and 4 bases at J, with 12 bases between the two ends. The germline V gene encodes CDR1 MNHEY and CDR2 SVGAGI. CDR3 length: 14 residues.

The chain couples TRBV9 to TRBJ1-2; a weak D match, TRBD1 (5 bases). V lost 4 bases, J lost 5 bases, and 21 bases lay in between. The V gene's germline CDR1 is SGDLS and CDR2 YYNGEE. The CDR3 is made up of 16 amino acids. CDR3 DNA sequence: TGTGCCAGCAGCACCGACACAGGCATACTAGCATATGGCTACACCTTC. Protein: CASSTDTGILAYGYTF.

CDR3 residues: CASSLGGLASNTGELFF. CDR3 nucleotide sequence: TGTGCCAGCAGCTTAGGGGGACTAGCGTCTAACACCGGGGAGCTGTTTTTT. The chain couples TRBV11-3 to TRBJ2-2, with TRBD2 matching over 10 bases. This CDR3 is built from 17 residues. Trimming cost V 1 base and J 2 bases; bases outside gene matches: 4. Germline V gene sequence: CDR1 SGHNT, CDR2 YENEEA.

The chain joins TRBV4-1 to TRBJ1-2, with D possibly TRBD1 on 6 matching bases. Germline-derived CDR1 and CDR2 are MGHRA and YSYEKL. The CDR3 totals 17 residues. With 0 bases removed from V and 5 bases from J, the gap between germline ends came to 19 bases. The CDR3: CASSQDPLGQFGYGYTF. CDR3 sequence (DNA): TGCGCCAGCAGCCAAGACCCCCTTGGACAGTTTGGGTATGGCTACACCTTC.

The V gene is TRBV7-3, the J gene TRBJ1-1; 7 bases are shared with TRBD1. Germline CDR1 and CDR2: SGHTA and FQGTGA. CDR3 length: 12 residues. J was trimmed by 7 bases and V by 5 bases; bases with no gene match: 4. CDR3 DNA: TGTGCCAGCAGCCCGACAGGGCGTGAAGCTTTCTTT. It is translated as CASSPTGREAFF.

About this clone: The sample has other DNA sequences that encode this CDR3 too. This rearrangement joins TRBV5-1 to TRBJ1-1, with 8 nucleotides matching TRBD1. Per germline, CDR1 SGHRS and CDR2 YFSETQ. V shed 4 bases, J shed 1 base, and the junction held 6 bases outside the gene matches. The CDR3 spans 15 residues. The CDR3 DNA is TGCGCCAGCAGCAGACAGGGGTCGGGGAACACTGAAGCTTTCTTT. This gives the protein CASSRQGSGNTEAFF.

The gene calls are TRBV5-6 and TRBJ2-6; 7 bases map to TRBD2. The junction had 5 bases not matched to a gene; V was cut back by 5 bases and J by 0 bases. Germline V gives CDR1 SGHDT, CDR2 YYEEEE. The CDR3 covers 16 residues. CDR3 sequence (DNA): TGTGCCAGCAGTCTTGGGGGGGGCTCTGGGGCCAACGTCCTGACTTTC. Protein: CASSLGGGSGANVLTF.

The gene calls are TRBV9 and TRBJ2-5, with 11 bases that match TRBD2. V gave up 4 bases and J gave up 3 bases; unmatched junction bases: 5. The CDR3 has 15 residues. Per germline, CDR1 SGDLS and CDR2 YYNGEE. The CDR3 DNA reads as TGTGCCAGCAGCAGGGGGACTAGCGGCGAAGAGACCCAGTACTTC. Protein product: CASSRGTSGEETQYF. Full variable domain (missing parts from reference TRBV9 and TRBJ2-5): DSGVTQTPKHLITATGQRVTLRCSPRSGDLSVYWYQQSLDQGLQFLIQYYNGEERAKGNILERFSAQQFPDLHSELNLSSLELGDSALYFCASSRGTSGEETQYFGPGTRLLVL.

This chain connects TRBV7-9 to TRBJ1-5; unclear D gene. With 5 bases removed from V and 5 bases from J, the gap between germline ends came to 7 bases. This CDR3 comprises 12 residues. Germline V lookup: CDR1 SEHNR, CDR2 FQNEAQ (reference sequence). The CDR3 loop is CASSLRDQPQHF. CDR3 in DNA: TGTGCCAGCAGCCTGAGGGATCAGCCCCAGCATTTT.

The chain uses TRBV18 and TRBJ2-7; 10 bases agree with TRBD1. The CDR3 consists of 13 residues. Germline V gene lookup returns CDR1 KGHSH and CDR2 LQKENI. V lost 8 bases, J lost 5 bases, and 6 bases stayed unmatched. The DNA of the CDR3 is TGTGCCAGCGCCCGGGACAGGGGCCACGAGCAGTACTTC. It encodes CASARDRGHEQYF.

The chain couples TRBV7-8 to TRBJ1-5, with D tentatively TRBD1 (5 bases). CDR1 is SGHVS and CDR2 is FQNEAQ in the germline V gene. The CDR3 extends over 16 amino acids. Trimming shortened V by 4 bases and J by 4 bases, and 17 bases separated the two germline ends. The CDR3 DNA reads TGTGCCAGCAGCTCCCCTCGCGGGGCCGATAATCAGCCCCAGCATTTT. Protein sequence: CASSSPRGADNQPQHF.